This T cell receptor (beta chain) was identified in a study of blood T cell dynamics during melanoma immunotherapy. Time point meaning: pre-treatment baseline. This CDR3 has 13 amino acids. Germline V gene lookup returns CDR1 MDHEN and CDR2 SYDVKM. The V segment lost 6 bases and the J segment 9 bases; nucleotides outside the gene matches: 11. The method was immunoSEQ multiplex PCR; TCRdb's version includes in-frame clones alone and lacks a portion of them. The table shows just under 10,000 clones, with 70% to 90% occurring only once. The sequence was collected from a human donor with melanoma. The sequencing used blood, collected from a patient treated with checkpoint blockade. V and J are TRBV28 and TRBJ2-7, with TRBD2 matching over 7 bases. The CDR3 region is CASRPPVAGVQYF. DNA of the CDR3: TGTGCCAGCAGACCCCCCGTAGCGGGCGTGCAGTACTTC.